These T cell receptor beta chains were read from a single sample in a study of blood T cell repertoires in COVID-19. TCRdb's copy holds only in-frame clones and misses some; the assay was immunoSEQ multiplex PCR. The table lists 180,000 or so clones, about 88% of them singletons. Sequenced: PBMCs or T cells enriched from blood (not recorded which). The receptors derive from a human donor with acute COVID-19. The donor label of this sample is uncertain. The CDR3 runs from the conserved cysteine through the conserved F or W. A D gene is named only where the DNA matches it firmly. For some rows the clone size is stated as once, few or many, or as a class when expanded; others skip it.

J gene: TRBJ2-1; clone size: -; D gene: TRBD2; V gene: TRBV7-3; CDR3 protein: CASRLNDAGLAGEYNEQFF; CDR3 DNA: TGTGCCAGCAGACTCAACGATGCCGGACTAGCGGGGGAATACAATGAGCAGTTCTTC
J gene: TRBJ2-1; clone size: -; D gene: TRBD2; V gene: TRBV4-3; CDR3 protein: CASSQEWPGLAGVNEQFF; CDR3 DNA: TGCGCCAGCAGCCAAGAATGGCCCGGGCTAGCGGGGGTCAATGAGCAGTTCTTC
J gene: TRBJ2-5; clone size: -; D gene: -; V gene: TRBV6-5; CDR3 protein: CASSTGIQETQYF; CDR3 DNA: TGTGCCAGCAGTACAGGGATCCAAGAGACCCAGTACTTC
J gene: TRBJ1-2; clone size: once; D gene: TRBD1; V gene: TRBV7-2; CDR3 protein: CASSLMLQGAGYTF; CDR3 DNA: TGTGCCAGCAGCTTAATGCTCCAGGGGGCGGGCTACACCTTC
J gene: TRBJ2-1; clone size: -; D gene: -; V gene: TRBV10-2; CDR3 protein: CASRLSSSFYNEQFF; CDR3 DNA: TGCGCCAGCCGTTTATCTTCTTCCTTCTACAATGAGCAGTTCTTC
J gene: TRBJ1-1; clone size: -; D gene: TRBD1; V gene: TRBV5-1; CDR3 protein: CASRVGQAEAFF; CDR3 DNA: TGCGCCAGCAGGGTGGGACAGGCGGAAGCTTTCTTT
J gene: TRBJ2-5; clone size: -; D gene: -; V gene: TRBV19; CDR3 protein: CASSIGTTQETQYF; CDR3 DNA: TGTGCCAGTAGTATCGGGACAACCCAAGAGACCCAGTACTTC
J gene: TRBJ1-3; clone size: -; D gene: -; V gene: TRBV9; CDR3 protein: CASSRLSGNTIYF; CDR3 DNA: TGTGCCAGCAGCCGTCTCTCTGGAAACACCATATATTTT
J gene: TRBJ2-1; clone size: -; D gene: TRBD2; V gene: TRBV6-5; CDR3 protein: CASSPGSGAYNEQFF; CDR3 DNA: TGTGCCAGCAGCCCCGGCAGCGGGGCCTACAATGAGCAGTTCTTC
J gene: TRBJ1-2; clone size: -; D gene: -; V gene: TRBV7-2; CDR3 protein: CASSLREIRGYGYTF; CDR3 DNA: TGTGCCAGCAGCTTACGGGAAATCAGGGGTTATGGCTACACCTTC
J gene: TRBJ2-2; clone size: -; D gene: -; V gene: TRBV7-6; CDR3 protein: CASRPWRGGTGELFF; CDR3 DNA: TGTGCCAGCAGGCCCTGGAGGGGTGGCACCGGGGAGCTGTTTTTT
J gene: TRBJ1-4; clone size: -; D gene: -; V gene: TRBV5-6; CDR3 protein: CASSYEGLVEKLFF; CDR3 DNA: TGTGCCAGCAGCTACGAGGGTTTAGTGGAAAAACTGTTTTTT
J gene: TRBJ2-1; clone size: -; D gene: -; V gene: TRBV5-4; CDR3 protein: CASSRAGNEQFF; CDR3 DNA: TGTGCCAGCAGCCGAGCAGGAAATGAGCAGTTCTTC
J gene: TRBJ1-1; clone size: -; D gene: -; V gene: TRBV4-3; CDR3 protein: CASSQETGKSNTEAFF; CDR3 DNA: TGCGCCAGCAGCCAAGAAACAGGGAAGTCGAACACTGAAGCTTTCTTT
J gene: TRBJ1-2; clone size: -; D gene: -; V gene: TRBV3-1/TRBV3-2; CDR3 protein: CASSRLHGYTF; CDR3 DNA: TGTGCCAGCAGCCGACTCCATGGCTACACCTTC
J gene: TRBJ1-1; clone size: -; D gene: -; V gene: TRBV7-9; CDR3 protein: CASSFRGGWTEAFF; CDR3 DNA: TGTGCCAGCAGCTTCAGGGGTGGATGGACTGAAGCTTTCTTT
J gene: TRBJ2-7; clone size: -; D gene: TRBD1; V gene: TRBV13; CDR3 protein: CASSHGPTRQGAKAYEQYF; CDR3 DNA: TGTGCCAGCAGTCATGGCCCTACCCGACAGGGGGCTAAGGCCTACGAGCAGTACTTC
J gene: TRBJ2-2; clone size: few; D gene: TRBD2; V gene: TRBV7-3; CDR3 protein: CASSPSGTGELFF; CDR3 DNA: TGTGCCAGCAGCCCTAGCGGGACCGGGGAGCTGTTTTTT
J gene: TRBJ1-2; clone size: few; D gene: -; V gene: TRBV4-3; CDR3 protein: CASSQGESNYGYTF; CDR3 DNA: TGCGCCAGCAGCCAAGGAGAGTCTAACTATGGCTACACCTTC
J gene: TRBJ1-1; clone size: -; D gene: -; V gene: TRBV19; CDR3 protein: CATTAGSVVNTEAFF; CDR3 DNA: TGTGCCACTACAGCAGGGTCTGTCGTGAACACTGAAGCTTTCTTT
J gene: TRBJ2-1; clone size: -; D gene: -; V gene: TRBV24-1; CDR3 protein: CATSDPRGSNEQFF; CDR3 DNA: TGTGCCACCAGTGACCCCCGGGGGAGCAATGAGCAGTTCTTC
J gene: TRBJ2-2; clone size: -; D gene: -; V gene: TRBV12-5; CDR3 protein: CASAPRDSRPTGELFF; CDR3 DNA: TGTGCTAGTGCCCCTCGGGACTCCCGACCCACCGGGGAGCTGTTTTTT
J gene: TRBJ2-1; clone size: -; D gene: -; V gene: TRBV9; CDR3 protein: CASSVGGENHNEQFF; CDR3 DNA: TGTGCCAGCAGCGTAGGGGGGGAAAACCACAATGAGCAGTTCTTC
J gene: TRBJ1-2; clone size: -; D gene: TRBD1; V gene: TRBV5-1; CDR3 protein: CASSLEGGTAIGGYTF; CDR3 DNA: TGCGCCAGCAGCTTGGAGGGCGGGACAGCCATTGGGGGCTACACCTTC
J gene: TRBJ1-3; clone size: -; D gene: -; V gene: TRBV18; CDR3 protein: CASSPLGQRVSGNTIYF; CDR3 DNA: TGTGCCAGCTCACCCCTGGGGCAGCGAGTCTCTGGAAACACCATATATTTT
J gene: TRBJ1-2; clone size: few; D gene: -; V gene: TRBV11-3; CDR3 protein: CASSLNIGGEGYTF; CDR3 DNA: TGTGCCAGCAGCCTTAATATAGGCGGTGAGGGCTACACCTTC
J gene: TRBJ1-5; clone size: once; D gene: -; V gene: TRBV6-2/TRBV6-3; CDR3 protein: CASRLGSNQPQHF; CDR3 DNA: TGTGCCAGCCGCCTCGGGTCCAATCAGCCCCAGCATTTT
J gene: TRBJ1-1; clone size: -; D gene: -; V gene: TRBV10-3; CDR3 protein: CAISEGQGSLNTEAFF; CDR3 DNA: TGTGCCATCAGTGAAGGTCAGGGGTCCCTGAACACTGAAGCTTTCTTT
J gene: TRBJ2-2; clone size: -; D gene: -; V gene: TRBV5-6; CDR3 protein: CASSLGGDTGELFF; CDR3 DNA: TGTGCCAGCAGCTTGGGCGGGGACACCGGGGAGCTGTTTTTT
J gene: TRBJ2-2; clone size: -; D gene: -; V gene: TRBV4-3; CDR3 protein: CASSQNKETGGELFF; CDR3 DNA: TGCGCCAGCAGCCAGAACAAGGAGACAGGAGGGGAGCTGTTTTTT
J gene: TRBJ1-3; clone size: -; D gene: TRBD1; V gene: TRBV6-5; CDR3 protein: CASSLGQLSGNTIYF; CDR3 DNA: TGTGCCAGCAGTTTGGGACAGCTCTCTGGAAACACCATATATTTT